These 17 T cell receptor beta chains were all obtained from the same sample, sequenced in a study of cytomegalovirus exposure and HLA in healthy donors. PCR amplification relied on 60 Vbeta primers (plus 13 Jbeta primers). Method: immunoSEQ multiplex PCR; TCRdb's copy keeps in-frame clones and lacks some. The table lists about 120,000 clones, about 9.4% of them singletons. Material: PBMCs. All receptors derive from a middle-aged woman in good health and CMV-seropositive.

The table lists this clone with a few counts. The chain uses TRBV19 and TRBJ1-4; D is unclear. CDR1 and CDR2 (germline): LNHDA, SQIVND (reference sequence). Trimming left V 5 bases short and J 4 bases short, with 5 bases between. CDR3 length: 12 amino acids. Here the CDR3 DNA reads TGTGCCAGTAGTCCGTATAATGAAAAACTGTTTTTT. This translates into CASSPYNEKLFF.

The chain uses TRBV2 and TRBJ1-2; 7 nucleotides align to TRBD1. Germline CDR1 reads SNHLY; CDR2 reads FYNNEI. The CDR3 sequence is 14 residues long. Trimming cost V 7 bases and J 2 bases; bases outside gene matches: 7. In DNA form, the CDR3 reads TGTGCCAGCAATCAAGACAGGGCGAACTATGGCTACACCTTC. Translation gives CASNQDRANYGYTF.

The genes are TRBV2 and TRBJ2-7; 16 bases match TRBD2. Germline V gene data show CDR1 as SNHLY and CDR2 as FYNNEI. There are 15 residues in the CDR3. Trimming removed 6 bases from V and 5 bases from J; junction bases left unmatched: 4. The CDR3 region is CASSGTSGGANEQYF. The DNA for the CDR3 is TGTGCCAGCAGCGGGACTAGCGGGGGGGCGAACGAGCAGTACTTC.

The CDR3 DNA sequence: TGTGCCAGCAGTGATGGGTTTCGGGGGCTGTTTTTT. Its translation: CASSDGFRGLFF. The rearrangement joins TRBV25-1 to TRBJ2-2; a weak D match, TRBD2 (5 bases). Trimming left V 3 bases short and J 13 bases short, with 12 bases between. CDR1 MGHDK and CDR2 SYGVNS come from the germline V gene. CDR3 size: 12 residues.

This clone was detected only a few times. The genes are TRBV28 and TRBJ1-1, with D possibly TRBD1 on 6 matching bases. V shed 2 bases and J shed 5 bases, with 21 bases lying between them. Germline V gene sequence: CDR1 MDHEN, CDR2 SYDVKM. The CDR3 is 17 amino acids. The CDR3 region is CASSLPLGEGGNTEAFF. The CDR3 coding sequence is TGTGCCAGCAGTTTACCCCTCGGGGAAGGGGGTAATACTGAAGCTTTCTTT.

The chain links TRBV5-4 to TRBJ2-7; weak D call: TRBD2 (5 bases). V gave up 0 bases and J gave up 4 bases, with 14 bases separating them. In germline, CDR1 is SGHNT, CDR2 YYREEE (reference sequence). The CDR3 contains 15 residues. The CDR3 loop is CASSLDGGTRYEQYF. The DNA for the CDR3 is TGTGCCAGCAGCTTGGACGGCGGAACTAGATACGAGCAGTACTTC.

CDR3 DNA sequence: TGCGCCAGCAGCCAGGGACATCCTAGGGGGCCTAGGGGGGAAAAACTGTTTTTT. Its protein is CASSQGHPRGPRGEKLFF. The chain joins TRBV4-1 to TRBJ1-4; 7 positions agree with TRBD1. The CDR3 contains 18 residues. Germline V gives CDR1 MGHRA, CDR2 YSYEKL. The ends lost 3 bases at V and 8 bases at J; junction bases unmatched: 18.

This clone was seen a handful of times. This chain links TRBV29-1 with TRBJ1-1; 9 bases are a match to TRBD1. This CDR3 is built from 13 residues. Trimming cost V 4 bases and J 10 bases; bases outside gene matches: 10. CDR1 SQVTM and CDR2 ANQGSEA come from the germline V gene. In DNA, the CDR3 is TGCAGCGTTGGGGGGGGGACAGGGTTGCGAGCTTTCTTT. Residues: CSVGGGTGLRAFF.

The chain employs TRBV15 and TRBJ1-5; 8 positions match TRBD1. This CDR3 has 16 residues. V lost 4 bases, J lost 1 base, and 6 bases stayed unmatched. The germline V gene encodes CDR1 LNHNV and CDR2 YYDKDF (reference sequence). The CDR3 DNA reads as TGTGCCACCAGCAAAGGACAGGGTGGAAGCAATCAGCCCCAGCATTTT. Translating gives CATSKGQGGSNQPQHF.

This clone turned up a few times. This CDR3 reads CASSLDFFGSPLHF. The CDR3 nucleotides are TGTGCCAGCAGCTTGGACTTTTTCGGTTCACCCCTCCACTTT. The V and J genes are TRBV7-2 and TRBJ1-6; D remains unclear. Deletions cut 3 bases from V and 9 bases from J, with 12 bases between. The CDR3 contains 14 residues. The germline V gene has CDR1 SGHTA and CDR2 FQGNSA.

This clone was seen only a few times. CDR3 nucleotides: TGTGCCAGCAGTGAATTCTCCGAGCAGTACTTC. Amino acid sequence: CASSEFSEQYF. The chain couples TRBV2 to TRBJ2-7; D not resolved. This CDR3 has 11 residues. CDR1 is SNHLY, CDR2 FYNNEI, per germline. V was trimmed by 2 bases and J by 6 bases, leaving 5 bases between them. Variable domain in full (rest from reference TRBV2 and TRBJ2-7): EPEVTQTPSHQVTQMGQEVILRCVPISNHLYFYWYRQILGQKVEFLVSFYNNEISEKSEIFDDQFSVERPDGSNFTLKIRSTKLEDSAMYFCASSEFSEQYFGPGTRLTVT.

The chain carries TRBV6-6 and TRBJ1-1, with 7 bases fitting TRBD1. Unmatched junction bases numbered 5, after V lost 7 bases and J lost 9 bases. Per the germline V gene, CDR1 is MNHNY and CDR2 is SVGAGI (reference sequence). This CDR3 contains 11 residues. The CDR3 DNA reads as TGTGCCAGCACCCAGACAGGGAAAGCTTTCTTT. Its translation: CASTQTGKAFF.

This clone appeared a few times. The chain combines TRBV19 with TRBJ2-2; tentatively, D is TRBD2 (5 bases). The CDR3 is 14 amino acids. Between the trimmed V and J ends, which lost 5 bases and 4 bases, there was a span of 11 bases. Germline V lookup: CDR1 LNHDA, CDR2 SQIVND (reference sequence). CDR3 residues: CASSLPRATGELFF. Written as DNA, the CDR3 is TGTGCCAGTAGTCTCCCGCGGGCCACCGGGGAGCTGTTTTTT.

In this sample, this clone turned up a few times. The rearrangement joins TRBV19 to TRBJ2-1; TRBD2 matches 13 bases. The germline gives CDR1 LNHDA, CDR2 SQIVND (reference sequence). The junction had 6 bases not matched to a gene; V was cut back by 10 bases and J by 9 bases. CDR3 length: 13 residues. This CDR3 reads CAILAGGSGEQFF. CDR3 DNA: TGTGCCATACTAGCGGGGGGGTCTGGTGAGCAGTTCTTC.

The rearrangement links TRBV6-4 to TRBJ1-2, with 10 bases identical to TRBD1. This CDR3 has 13 amino acids. Looked up from germline, CDR1 is MRHNA and CDR2 is SNTAGT. V trimming: 5 bases; J trimming: 6 bases; junction bases outside the gene matches: 3. CDR3 amino acids: CASSPDRGDGYTF. The CDR3 nucleotides are TGTGCCAGCAGTCCGGACAGGGGGGATGGCTACACCTTC.

The rearrangement uses TRBV7-3 and TRBJ2-1; D unclear. The CDR3 extends over 15 amino acids. The germline V gene has CDR1 SGHTA and CDR2 FQGTGA. Trimming cost V 5 bases and J 0 bases, with 11 bases left between them. The CDR3 spells CASSPSHFSYNEQFF. The CDR3 DNA is TGTGCCAGCAGCCCCTCCCACTTCTCCTACAATGAGCAGTTCTTC.

Here the CDR3 reads CATSREVLQASNQPQHF. The CDR3 region has the DNA TGTGCCACCAGCAGAGAGGTGCTACAGGCTAGCAATCAGCCCCAGCATTTT. The chain combines TRBV15 with TRBJ1-5; tentatively, D is TRBD1 (5 bases). V was clipped by 0 bases and J by 0 bases, with 12 bases between them. This CDR3 is 17 amino acids long. Per the germline V gene, CDR1 is LNHNV and CDR2 is YYDKDF (reference sequence).